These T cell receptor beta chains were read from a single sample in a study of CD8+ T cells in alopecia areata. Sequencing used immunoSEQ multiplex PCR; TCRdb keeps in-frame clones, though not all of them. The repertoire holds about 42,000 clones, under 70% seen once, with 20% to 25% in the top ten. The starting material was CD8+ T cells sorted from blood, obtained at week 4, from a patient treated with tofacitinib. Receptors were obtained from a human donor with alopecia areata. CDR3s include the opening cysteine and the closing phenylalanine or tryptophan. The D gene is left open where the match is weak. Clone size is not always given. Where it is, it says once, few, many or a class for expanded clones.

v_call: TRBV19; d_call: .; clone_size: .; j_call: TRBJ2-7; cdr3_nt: TGTGCCAGTAGTATCGGCGCAGGGAGTTTCCACGAGCAGTACTTC; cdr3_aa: CASSIGAGSFHEQYF
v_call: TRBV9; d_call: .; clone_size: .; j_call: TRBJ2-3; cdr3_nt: TGTGCCAGCAGCGTAGGGGGCAGCACAGATACGCAGTATTTT; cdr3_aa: CASSVGGSTDTQYF
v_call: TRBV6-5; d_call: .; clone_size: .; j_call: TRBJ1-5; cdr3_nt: TGTGCCAGCAGTTACTCAGGGGCCTACAATCAGCCCCAGCATTTT; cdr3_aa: CASSYSGAYNQPQHF
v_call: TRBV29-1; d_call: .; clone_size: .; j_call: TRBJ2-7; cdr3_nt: TGCAGCGCCCAAATCACAGGGAGTATAACCTACGAGCAGTACTTC; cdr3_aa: CSAQITGSITYEQYF
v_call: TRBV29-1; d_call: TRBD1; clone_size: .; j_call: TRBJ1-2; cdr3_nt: TGCAGCGTTGAAGAGACAGGGGAGGTGTATGGCTACACCTTC; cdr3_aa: CSVEETGEVYGYTF
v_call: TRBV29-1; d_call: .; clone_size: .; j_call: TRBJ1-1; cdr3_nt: TGCAGCGTTGTGTCCCTGGGAACTGAAGCTTTCTTT; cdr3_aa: CSVVSLGTEAFF
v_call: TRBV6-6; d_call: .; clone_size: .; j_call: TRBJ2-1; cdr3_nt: TGTGCCAGCCGGGATTACAGAGAGAACAATGAGCAGTTCTTC; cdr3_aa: CASRDYRENNEQFF
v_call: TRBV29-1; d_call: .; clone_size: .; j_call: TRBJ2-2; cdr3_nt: TGCAGCGTTGAAGTGTTCTCAAACACTGGGGAGCTGTTTTTT; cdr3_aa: CSVEVFSNTGELFF
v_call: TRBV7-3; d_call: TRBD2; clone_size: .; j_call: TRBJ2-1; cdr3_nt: TGTGCCAGCAGCTTAAGCGGGGGAGGTAGGGATGAGCAGTTCTTC; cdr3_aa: CASSLSGGGRDEQFF
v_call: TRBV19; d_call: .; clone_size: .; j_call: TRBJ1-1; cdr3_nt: TGTGCCAGTAGTGCGAACACTGAAGCTTTCTTT; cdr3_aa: CASSANTEAFF
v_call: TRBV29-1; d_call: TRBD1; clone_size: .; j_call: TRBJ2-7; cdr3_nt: TGCAGCGTCTTTACAGGGGATTACGAGCAGTACTTC; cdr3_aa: CSVFTGDYEQYF
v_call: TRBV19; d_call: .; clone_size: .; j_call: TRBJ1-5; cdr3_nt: TGTGCCAGTAGTAGAAACCAGGGCGAAGGCAATCAGCCCCAGCATTTT; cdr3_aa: CASSRNQGEGNQPQHF
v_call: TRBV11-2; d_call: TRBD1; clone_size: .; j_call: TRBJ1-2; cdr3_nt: TGTGCCAGCAGCTTAAGCGGGAACCTGAGGGGGCTTAACTATGGCTACACCTTC; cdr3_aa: CASSLSGNLRGLNYGYTF
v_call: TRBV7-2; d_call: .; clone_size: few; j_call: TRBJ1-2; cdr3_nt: TGTGCCAGCAGCTTAGGCAGGGCCTCAAAGATGGGGGGCTACACCTTC; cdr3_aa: CASSLGRASKMGGYTF
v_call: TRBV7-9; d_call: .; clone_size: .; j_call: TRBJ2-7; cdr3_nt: TGTGCCAGCAGCTTCCCTACCTCTCTGGGTCCAAGCTCCTACGAGCAGTACTTC; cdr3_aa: CASSFPTSLGPSSYEQYF
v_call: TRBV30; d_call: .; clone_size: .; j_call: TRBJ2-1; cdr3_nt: TGTGCCTGGAGTGGCGGGGTCAATGAGCAGTTCTTC; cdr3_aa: CAWSGGVNEQFF
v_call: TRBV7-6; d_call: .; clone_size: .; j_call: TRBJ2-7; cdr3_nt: TGTGCCAGCAGCTTATCTGGCGGGGTTAGTAACGAGCAGTACTTC; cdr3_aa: CASSLSGGVSNEQYF
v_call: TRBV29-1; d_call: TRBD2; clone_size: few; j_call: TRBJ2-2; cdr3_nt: TGCAGCGTTGAGGGGACTACATGGCCGCTGACCGGGGAGCTGTTTTTT; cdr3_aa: CSVEGTTWPLTGELFF
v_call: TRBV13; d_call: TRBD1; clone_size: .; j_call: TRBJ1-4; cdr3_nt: TGTGCCAGCACCGTACAGGGGAATGAAAAACTGTTTTTT; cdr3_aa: CASTVQGNEKLFF
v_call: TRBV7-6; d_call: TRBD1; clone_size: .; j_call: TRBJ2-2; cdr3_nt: TGTGCCAGCAGCCCTAACAGGGGGAAGAACGGGGAGCTGTTTTTT; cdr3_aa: CASSPNRGKNGELFF
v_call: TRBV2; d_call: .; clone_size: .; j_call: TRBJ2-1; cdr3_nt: TGTGCCAGCAGTGATCGGGGGTGGGGTGAGCAGTTCTTC; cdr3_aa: CASSDRGWGEQFF
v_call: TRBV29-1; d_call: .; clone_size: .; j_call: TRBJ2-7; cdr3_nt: TGCAGCGTTGAAAAGCATCCCTACGAGCAGTACTTC; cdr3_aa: CSVEKHPYEQYF
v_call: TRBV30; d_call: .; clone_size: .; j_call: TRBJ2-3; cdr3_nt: TGTGCCTGGAGTGTAGTGGCGGGGGATACGCAGTATTTT; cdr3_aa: CAWSVVAGDTQYF
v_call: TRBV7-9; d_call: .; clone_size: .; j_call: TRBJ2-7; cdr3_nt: TGTGCCAGCAGCTTGGGATACTCCTACGAGCAGTACTTC; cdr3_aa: CASSLGYSYEQYF
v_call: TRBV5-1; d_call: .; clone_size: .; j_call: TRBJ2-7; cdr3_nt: TGCGCCAGCAAAACGGAAACCTACGAGCAGTACTTC; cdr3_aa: CASKTETYEQYF
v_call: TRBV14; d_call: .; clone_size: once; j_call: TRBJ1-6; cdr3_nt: TGTGCCAGCAGCCAAGGGTATAATTCACCCCTCCACTTT; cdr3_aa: CASSQGYNSPLHF
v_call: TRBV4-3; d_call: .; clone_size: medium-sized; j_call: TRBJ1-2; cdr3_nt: TGCGCCAGCAGCCAATCGAACAGCTATGGCTACACCTTC; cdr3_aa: CASSQSNSYGYTF